This T cell receptor (beta chain) is drawn from a study of blood T cell repertoires in COVID-19. Across the study: Sources were T cells, B-cell-depleted T cells, or PBMCs; the material itself was cDNA or gDNA.

CDR1 is LGHDT, CDR2 YNNKEL, per germline (reference sequence). Trimming left V 0 bases short and J 2 bases short, with 11 bases between. The CDR3 consists of 16 residues. Produced via immunoSEQ multiplex PCR; TCRdb's table is partial and in-frame only. Altogether under 75,000 clones are present, nearly 90% being singletons, with the ten largest covering around 13%. The sequencing sample was made of peripheral blood. This rearrangement joins TRBV3-1 (or the pseudogene TRBV3-2) to TRBJ2-4, with D possibly TRBD1 on 5 matching bases. The clonotype originates from a man in his fifties or sixties with active COVID-19. The CDR3 reads CASSQDSRVTKNIQYF. Written as DNA, the CDR3 is TGTGCCAGCAGCCAAGATTCCAGGGTAACCAAAAACATTCAGTACTTC.